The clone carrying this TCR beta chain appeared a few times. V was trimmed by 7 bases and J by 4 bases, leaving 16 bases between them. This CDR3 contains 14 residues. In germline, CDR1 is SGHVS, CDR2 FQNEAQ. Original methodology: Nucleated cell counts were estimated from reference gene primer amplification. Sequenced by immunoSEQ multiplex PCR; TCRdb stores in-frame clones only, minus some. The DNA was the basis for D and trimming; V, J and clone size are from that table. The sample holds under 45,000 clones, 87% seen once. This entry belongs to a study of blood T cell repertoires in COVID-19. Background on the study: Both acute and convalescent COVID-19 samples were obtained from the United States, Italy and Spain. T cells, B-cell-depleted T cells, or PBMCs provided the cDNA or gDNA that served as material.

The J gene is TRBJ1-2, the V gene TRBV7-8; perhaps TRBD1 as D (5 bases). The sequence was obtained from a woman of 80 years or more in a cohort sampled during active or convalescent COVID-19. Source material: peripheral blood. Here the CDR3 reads CASNGPGGFYGYTF. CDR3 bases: TGTGCCAGCAATGGCCCCGGGGGGTTCTATGGCTACACCTTC.